A single sample is the source of the 27 T cell receptor beta chains below, sequenced in a study of blood T cell repertoires in COVID-19. The assay was immunoSEQ multiplex PCR, and TCRdb's table has in-frame clones only and misses some. The sample carries more than 150,000 clones, around 82% recorded once. Sequencing was performed on peripheral blood. These receptors originate from a young man with active or convalescent COVID-19.

The CDR3 region has the DNA TGTGCCAGCAGTCGACCGGGACTAGCGAATCAAGAGACCCAGTACTTC. It is translated as CASSRPGLANQETQYF. The gene calls are TRBV2 and TRBJ2-5, with TRBD2 matching over 10 bases. The CDR3 length is 16 residues. Germline-derived CDR1 and CDR2 are SNHLY and FYNNEI. V lost 5 bases and J lost 2; bases outside the gene matches: 8. The full variable domain, its missing parts supplied by reference TRBV2 and TRBJ2-5, is EPEVTQTPSHQVTQMGQEVILRCVPISNHLYFYWYRQILGQKVEFLVSFYNNEISEKSEIFDDQFSVERPDGSNFTLKIRSTKLEDSAMYFCASSRPGLANQETQYFGPGTRLLVL.

This clone appeared a single time. The rearrangement uses TRBV7-2 and TRBJ2-3; a weak D match, TRBD2 (6 bases). The CDR3 runs to 16 residues. Germline CDR1 SGHTA, CDR2 FQGNSA. Trimming shortened V by 6 bases and J by 5 bases, and 21 bases separated the two germline ends. Here the CDR3 reads CASSSGVGRYEDTQYF. The CDR3 DNA follows: TGTGCCAGCAGTTCGGGGGTCGGGAGATATGAAGATACGCAGTATTTT.

This rearrangement joins TRBV7-9 to TRBJ1-2, with D perhaps TRBD1 (5 bases). CDR3 length equals 13 residues. Germline assignment: CDR1 SEHNR and CDR2 FQNEAQ (reference sequence). V was pared by 3 bases and J by 8 bases, with 13 bases between. For the CDR3, the DNA is TGTGCCAGCAGCTTTGGGGGGACTCAAGGCTACACCTTC. Translation: CASSFGGTQGYTF. Filled out from reference TRBV7-9 and TRBJ1-2, the complete variable domain reads DTGVSQNPRHKITKRGQNVTFRCDPISEHNRLYWYRQTLGQGPEFLTYFQNEAQLEKSRLLSDRFSAERPKGSFSTLEIQRTEQGDSAMYLCASSFGGTQGYTFGSGTRLTVV.

The gene calls are TRBV7-6 and TRBJ2-1; D not resolved. Trimming cost V 10 bases and J 0 bases, with 10 bases left between them. The CDR3 is made up of 13 amino acids. CDR1 is SGHVS, CDR2 FNYEAQ, per germline. The CDR3, as DNA: TGTGCCACCAAAAGCAACTCCTACAATGAGCAGTTCTTC. As protein: CATKSNSYNEQFF.

This clone was seen just once. The chain carries TRBV11-2 and TRBJ2-7; tentative D call: TRBD1 (6 bases). Deletions cut 0 bases from V and 4 bases from J, with 10 bases between. Looked up from germline, CDR1 is SGHAT and CDR2 is FQNNGV. The CDR3 is 14 residues long. Here the CDR3 DNA reads TGTGCCAGCAGCTTAGACAGGGGTGGGTACGAGCAGTACTTC. Its translation is CASSLDRGGYEQYF.

This rearrangement joins TRBV27 to TRBJ2-2; TRBD2 might be the D (6 bases). The CDR3 is 13 amino acids. The V gene's germline CDR1 is MNHEY and CDR2 SMNVEV (reference sequence). The V end was cut by 10 bases, the J end by 2 bases, with 11 bases between. CDR3 coding DNA: TGTGCCACCCGGGACTTCAACACCGGGGAGCTGTTTTTT. This encodes CATRDFNTGELFF.

The V gene is TRBV7-8, the J gene TRBJ2-1, with 16 bases matching TRBD2. The germline CDR1 and CDR2 sequences are SGHVS and FQNEAQ. The trim removed 4 bases at V and 0 bases at J, leaving 6 bases unmatched. The CDR3 is made up of 19 amino acids. CDR3 amino acids: CASSSGTSGGESSYNEQFF. The CDR3 coding sequence is TGTGCCAGCAGCTCCGGGACTAGCGGGGGGGAGAGCTCCTACAATGAGCAGTTCTTC.

The chain combines TRBV2 with TRBJ1-6; a possible D gene is TRBD1 (6 bases). The CDR3 spans 14 residues. Between the trimmed V and J ends, which lost 10 bases and 5 bases, there was a span of 15 bases. The germline gives CDR1 SNHLY, CDR2 FYNNEI. CDR3 sequence reads: CATRQAVDNSPLHF. Here the CDR3 DNA reads TGTGCCACCCGACAGGCGGTCGATAATTCACCCCTCCACTTT.

This chain connects TRBV24-1 to TRBJ1-5, with D uncertain. Germline CDR1 reads KGHDR; CDR2 reads SFDVKD. The CDR3 is made up of 12 amino acids. Trimming took 4 bases from V and 7 from J, leaving 7 bases between them. CDR3: CATSEGDQPQHF. Here the CDR3 DNA reads TGTGCCACCAGTGAGGGAGACCAGCCCCAGCATTTT.

The gene calls are TRBV27 and TRBJ1-4; tentative D call: TRBD1 (5 bases). Germline assignment: CDR1 MNHEY and CDR2 SMNVEV (reference sequence). Deletions cut 6 bases from V and 6 bases from J, with 11 bases between. The CDR3 has 13 residues. The CDR3, as DNA: TGTGCCAGCAGGGGGGGGATCGATGAAAAACTGTTTTTT. Amino acid sequence: CASRGGIDEKLFF. The full variable domain, rest sourced from reference TRBV27 and TRBJ1-4, is EAQVTQNPRYLITVTGKKLTVTCSQNMNHEYMSWYRQDPGLGLRQIYYSMNVEVTDKGDVPEGYKVSRKEKRNFPLILESPSPNQTSLYFCASRGGIDEKLFFGSGTQLSVL.

The chain employs TRBV3-1 (or the pseudogene TRBV3-2) and TRBJ2-3; 7 positions match TRBD2. In germline, CDR1 is LGHDT, CDR2 YNNKEL (reference sequence). The V segment lost 4 bases and the J segment 4 bases; nucleotides outside the gene matches: 11. CDR3 length: 16 residues. CDR3 loop: CASSLRFAGASDTQYF. In DNA, the CDR3 is TGTGCCAGCAGCCTGCGCTTTGCGGGAGCTTCAGATACGCAGTATTTT.

The genes are TRBV4-2 and TRBJ1-2, with D hard to call. The ends were cut back, 0 bases at V and 4 bases at J, with 12 bases in the middle. Germline V gene data show CDR1 as LGHNA and CDR2 as YNFKEQ. This CDR3 contains 15 residues. The CDR3 region is CASSQDPGRSYGYTF. CDR3 sequence (DNA): TGTGCCAGCAGCCAAGATCCCGGGAGAAGCTATGGCTACACCTTC.

This clone ranks as medium-sized. The chain carries TRBV2 and TRBJ1-4; 7 bases fit TRBD1. V shed 8 bases and J 2 bases; nucleotides not matched to a gene: 2. The CDR3 sequence is 13 residues long. Germline assignment: CDR1 SNHLY and CDR2 FYNNEI. The CDR3 bases are TGTGCCAGCCAGACAGGGACTAATGAAAAACTGTTTTTT. Encoded protein: CASQTGTNEKLFF.

The chain couples TRBV18 to TRBJ2-6, with D possibly matching TRBD1 (5 bases). V was pared by 8 bases and J by 0 bases, with 11 bases between. Germline values: CDR1 KGHSH, CDR2 LQKENI. The CDR3 has 15 amino acids. CDR3 loop: CASATGYSGANVLTF. In DNA form, the CDR3 reads TGTGCCAGCGCAACAGGTTACTCTGGGGCCAACGTCCTGACTTTC.

This rearrangement joins TRBV11-2 to TRBJ1-6; no clear D gene. Germline CDR1 is SGHAT and CDR2 is FQNNGV. V was pared by 0 bases and J by 7 bases, with 4 bases between. The CDR3 sequence is 13 residues long. The CDR3 DNA sequence: TGTGCCAGCAGCTTAGAGGCCAATTCACCCCTCCACTTT. It yields the protein CASSLEANSPLHF.

The gene calls are TRBV3-1 (or the pseudogene TRBV3-2) and TRBJ1-4; 9 nucleotides line up with TRBD1. Looked up from germline, CDR1 is LGHDT and CDR2 is YNNKEL (reference sequence). This CDR3 is built from 16 residues. Trimming at V came to 0 bases and at J to 10 bases, leaving 9 bases not matched to a gene. CDR3: CASSQDIGTGISKLFF. The CDR3, as DNA: TGTGCCAGCAGCCAAGATATCGGGACAGGGATTTCAAAACTGTTTTTT.

This chain joins TRBV4-1 and TRBJ2-7, with 8 bases identical to TRBD1. J was trimmed by 1 base and V by 1 base; bases with no gene match: 3. There are 15 residues in the CDR3. Looked up from germline, CDR1 is MGHRA and CDR2 is YSYEKL. The CDR3 DNA follows: TGCGCCAGCAGCCAAGCGGACAGGGAGTCCTACGAGCAGTACTTC. Encoded protein: CASSQADRESYEQYF.

The chain carries TRBV6-6 and TRBJ2-7, with TRBD1 identical over 9 bases. CDR3 length equals 15 residues. Germline lookup yields CDR1 MNHNY and CDR2 SVGAGI (reference sequence). V was pared by 2 bases and J by 1 base, with 3 bases of the junction left unmatched. The CDR3 DNA sequence: TGTGCCAGCAGTTACGGACAGGGGCGGTCCTACGAGCAGTACTTC. It yields the protein CASSYGQGRSYEQYF.

The V and J genes are TRBV15 and TRBJ1-6; D is possibly TRBD1 (5 bases). There are 13 residues in the CDR3. Trimming removed 6 bases from V and 8 bases from J, with 11 bases in between. Looked up from germline, CDR1 is LNHNV and CDR2 is YYDKDF (reference sequence). The CDR3 bases are TGTGCCACCAGAGGGGAGGGTGATTCACCCCTCCACTTT. Its translation: CATRGEGDSPLHF.

J is TRBJ1-4 and V is TRBV7-2; 9 positions agree with TRBD1. In germline, CDR1 is SGHTA, CDR2 FQGNSA. Trimming took 6 bases from V and 1 from J; bases not matched to a gene: 6. The length of the CDR3 is 16 residues. CDR3 nucleotide sequence: TGTGCCAGCAGAAGACAGGGACAGGGAACTAATGAAAAACTGTTTTTT. It codes for CASRRQGQGTNEKLFF.

The V call is TRBV7-9, the J call TRBJ1-5; 9 nucleotides agree with TRBD1. CDR1 and CDR2 from the germline V gene are SEHNR and FQNEAQ (reference sequence). Trimming took 8 bases from V and 3 from J; bases not matched to a gene: 5. This CDR3 contains 14 residues. CDR3: CASGDREANQPQHF. DNA of the CDR3: TGTGCCAGCGGGGACAGGGAGGCCAATCAGCCCCAGCATTTT. The full variable domain, its missing parts supplied by reference TRBV7-9 and TRBJ1-5, is DTGVSQNPRHKITKRGQNVTFRCDPISEHNRLYWYRQTLGQGPEFLTYFQNEAQLEKSRLLSDRFSAERPKGSFSTLEIQRTEQGDSAMYLCASGDREANQPQHFGDGTRLSIL.

The chain has TRBV3-1 (or the pseudogene TRBV3-2) and TRBJ1-1; no reliable D call. V dropped 4 bases and J dropped 7 bases, with 10 bases sitting between them. This CDR3 spans 12 amino acids. The germline V gene encodes CDR1 LGHDT and CDR2 YNNKEL (reference sequence). Here the CDR3 reads CASSRGGIEAFF. CDR3 in DNA: TGTGCCAGCAGCCGCGGTGGCATTGAAGCTTTCTTT.

The chain recombines TRBV4-1 with TRBJ2-5, with 10 bases identical to TRBD1. The germline V gene has CDR1 MGHRA and CDR2 YSYEKL. V lost 0 bases to trimming and J lost 5 bases; unmatched junction nucleotides: 9. CDR3 length: 17 amino acids. The CDR3 reads CASSQDHGDRGIETQYF. The DNA of the CDR3 is TGCGCCAGCAGCCAAGATCACGGGGACAGGGGAATTGAGACCCAGTACTTC.

The sample holds a few counts of this clone. The chain uses TRBV7-2 and TRBJ2-6, with a tentative D call TRBD1 (5 bases). V was shortened by 2 bases and J by 2 bases, with 13 bases between the two germline ends. The CDR3 length is 17 residues. Germline CDR1 reads SGHTA; CDR2 reads FQGNSA. The CDR3, as DNA: TGTGCCAGCAGCTTAAGTTTAGCACAGGCTGGGGCCAACGTCCTGACTTTC. Its protein product is CASSLSLAQAGANVLTF.

The genes are TRBV4-2 and TRBJ2-1; 9 bases agree with TRBD2. V trimming: 4 bases; J trimming: 0 bases; junction bases outside the gene matches: 4. The CDR3 loop spans 16 amino acids. Looked up from germline, CDR1 is LGHNA and CDR2 is YNFKEQ. The CDR3 loop reads CASSRGGVSSYNEQFF. CDR3 DNA: TGTGCCAGCAGCCGCGGGGGGGTGAGCTCCTACAATGAGCAGTTCTTC.

V gene TRBV27 combines with J gene TRBJ1-5; TRBD1 might be the D (5 bases). V shed 1 base and J shed 7 bases, with 20 bases lying between them. This CDR3 contains 17 residues. The V gene's germline CDR1 is MNHEY and CDR2 SMNVEV (reference sequence). CDR3 nucleotides: TGTGCCAGCAGTTTATGGGGTGGGGGGTCCGCACACCAGCCCCAGCATTTT. The encoded protein is CASSLWGGGSAHQPQHF.

The chain is built from TRBV18 and TRBJ2-7, with TRBD1 matching 9 bases. V gave up 3 bases and J gave up 6 bases; unmatched junction bases: 6. The CDR3 totals 14 residues. Germline V CDR1 and CDR2: KGHSH, LQKENI. CDR3 in DNA: TGTGCCAGCTCACCGGGACAGGGAACTGTCGAGCAGTACTTC. Protein: CASSPGQGTVEQYF.